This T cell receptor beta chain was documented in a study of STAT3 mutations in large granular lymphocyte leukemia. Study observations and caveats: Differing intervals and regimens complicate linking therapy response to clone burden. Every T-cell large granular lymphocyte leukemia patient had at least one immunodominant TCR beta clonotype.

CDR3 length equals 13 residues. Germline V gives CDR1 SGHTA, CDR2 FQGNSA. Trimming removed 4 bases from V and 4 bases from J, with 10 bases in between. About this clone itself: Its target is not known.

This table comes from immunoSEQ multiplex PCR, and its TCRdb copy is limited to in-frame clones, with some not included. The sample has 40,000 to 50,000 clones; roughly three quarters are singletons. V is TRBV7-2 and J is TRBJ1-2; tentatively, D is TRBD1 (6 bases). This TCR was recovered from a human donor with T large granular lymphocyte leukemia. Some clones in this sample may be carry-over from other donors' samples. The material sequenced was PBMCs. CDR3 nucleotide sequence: TGTGCCAGCAGCTCTAGGGGGGGCTATGGCTACACCTTC. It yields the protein CASSSRGGYGYTF. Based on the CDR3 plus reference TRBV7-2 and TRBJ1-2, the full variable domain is GAGVSQSPSNKVTEKGKDVELRCDPISGHTALYWYRQSLGQGLEFLIYFQGNSAPDKSGLPSDRFSAERTGGSVSTLTIQRTQQEDSAVYLCASSSRGGYGYTFGSGTRLTVV.